The 21 T cell receptor beta chains below were found in one sample sequenced in a study of beta chain features in type 1 diabetes. Whole-study results and caveats: Moderate yet significant TCRB CDR3 shortening was seen in Type 1 diabetes patients in all four CD4+ subsets.

Expressed TCRB transcripts were sequenced because the entire RNA isolate underwent reverse transcription. Sequenced by immunoSEQ multiplex PCR; TCRdb stores in-frame clones only, minus some. This repertoire shows about 160,000 clones, around 8% found once; its top ten account for about 0.9%. What these receptors recognize is not known. The sample consisted of central memory CD4+ T cells from blood. These receptors were taken from a middle-aged woman with type 1 diabetes.

This CDR3 reads CASGNQGAGYGYTF. CDR3 nucleotides: TGTGCTAGTGGTAACCAGGGGGCAGGGTATGGCTACACCTTC. The rearrangement links TRBV12-5 to TRBJ1-2; TRBD1 matches 8 bases. The V gene end was trimmed by 5 bases and the J gene end by 5 bases; junction bases not matched to a gene: 7. This CDR3 has 14 amino acids. The germline CDR1 and CDR2 sequences are LGHNT and FRNRAP.

This clone was seen more than once but under ten times. The chain has TRBV19 and TRBJ1-1; D gene uncertain. Germline V gene sequence: CDR1 LNHDA, CDR2 SQIVND (reference sequence). CDR3 length equals 12 residues. Deletions cut 4 bases from V and 1 base from J, with 4 bases between. The CDR3 DNA reads as TGTGCCAGTAGTAACAGGAACACTGAAGCTTTCTTT. Its protein is CASSNRNTEAFF.

The genes are TRBV9 and TRBJ2-5; 7 nucleotides agree with TRBD2. Trimming removed 0 bases from V and 3 bases from J; junction bases left unmatched: 5. CDR3 length equals 15 residues. CDR1 is SGDLS, CDR2 YYNGEE, per germline. CDR3 bases: TGTGCCAGCAGCGTAGCTGGGGGGGTTAAAGAGACCCAGTACTTC. Amino acid sequence: CASSVAGGVKETQYF.

The CDR3 DNA sequence: TGTGCCAGCGCATCCCTAGGACAGCAAGGTGTAGAGCCCCAGCATTTT. Translated: CASASLGQQGVEPQHF. The V and J genes are TRBV27 and TRBJ1-5; the D gene is possibly TRBD1 (6 bases). Germline V lookup: CDR1 MNHEY, CDR2 SMNVEV (reference sequence). V lost 8 bases and J 8 bases, leaving 25 bases between the germline ends. This CDR3 has 16 amino acids.

This clone was observed a handful of times. The chain combines TRBV10-3 with TRBJ1-1; 7 bases line up with TRBD1. V dropped 3 bases and J dropped 7; count of bases not matched to a gene: 14. Germline values: CDR1 ENHRY, CDR2 SYGVKD. The CDR3 is 16 residues long. CDR3 nucleotide sequence: TGTGCCATCAGTGACGTCGGGACAGCGACACTAGGTGAAGCTTTCTTT. Its translation is CAISDVGTATLGEAFF.

This clone was seen a handful of times. The chain recombines TRBV5-1 with TRBJ2-7, with 7 bases matching TRBD1. The CDR3 runs to 15 residues. Germline assignment: CDR1 SGHRS and CDR2 YFSETQ. With V trimmed by 3 bases and J by 1 base, 7 bases remained unmatched. CDR3 DNA: TGCGCCAGCAGCTCGCCGGACAGGAGTTCCTACGAGCAGTACTTC. Amino acids: CASSSPDRSSYEQYF.

This clone has just a few counts. The V call is TRBV5-1, the J call TRBJ2-5; 7 bases fit TRBD1. Trimming took 1 base from V and 2 from J; bases not matched to a gene: 5. This CDR3 comprises 15 residues. Looked up from germline, CDR1 is SGHRS and CDR2 is YFSETQ. This chain's CDR3 is CASSLTGAAQETQYF. Here the CDR3 DNA reads TGCGCCAGCAGCTTGACAGGGGCTGCACAAGAGACCCAGTACTTC.

This clone occurred a few times. The DNA for the CDR3 is TGCAGCGTGCCCGGGACTAGCGGGATGTACGAGCAGTACTTC. It codes for CSVPGTSGMYEQYF. This sequence joins TRBV29-1 and TRBJ2-5; 13 nucleotides match TRBD2. The J call may be in error: the DNA end matches TRBJ2-7 better. Germline CDR1 reads SQVTM; CDR2 reads ANQGSEA. CDR3 length: 14 amino acids.

V gene TRBV30 combines with J gene TRBJ1-2; unclear D gene. Germline loops: CDR1 GTSNPN, CDR2 SVGIG (reference sequence). Trimming took off 8 bases at V and 5 bases at J, with 15 bases between the two ends. The CDR3 length is 12 residues. This chain's CDR3 is CATFDTEYGYTF. Here the CDR3 DNA reads TGTGCCACCTTTGATACCGAGTATGGCTACACCTTC.

This chain joins TRBV9 and TRBJ1-6; 7 nucleotides match TRBD1. The V gene end was trimmed by 3 bases and the J gene end by 6 bases; junction bases not matched to a gene: 6. CDR1 SGDLS and CDR2 YYNGEE come from the germline V gene. CDR3 length: 15 amino acids. Written as DNA, the CDR3 is TGTGCCAGCAGCGCGTCGGGACAGTCTAATTCACCCCTCCACTTT. It is translated as CASSASGQSNSPLHF.

This clone showed up just a few times. V and J are TRBV25-1 and TRBJ2-7; 7 bases line up with TRBD1. Trimming cost V 4 bases and J 2 bases; bases outside gene matches: 8. This CDR3 has 15 residues. Germline loops: CDR1 MGHDK, CDR2 SYGVNS. The CDR3 spells CASSGLGTAAYEQYF. As DNA, the CDR3 is TGTGCCAGCAGTGGACTCGGGACAGCAGCCTACGAGCAGTACTTC.

This clone was counted between two and nine times. The chain joins TRBV11-2 to TRBJ2-7, with 9 bases that match TRBD2. The length of the CDR3 is 16 residues. Germline V gene sequence: CDR1 SGHAT, CDR2 FQNNGV. Trimming at V came to 4 bases and at J to 3 bases, leaving 10 bases not matched to a gene. The CDR3 here is CASSSPFGGGDYEQYF. The CDR3 DNA reads as TGTGCCAGCAGCTCCCCGTTTGGCGGGGGGGACTACGAGCAGTACTTC.

The chain recombines TRBV11-1 with TRBJ2-7, with D hard to call. The CDR3 contains 15 residues. Trimming took off 1 base at V and 2 bases at J, with 12 bases between the two ends. Germline V CDR1 and CDR2: SGHAT, FQDESV (reference sequence). The CDR3 sequence: CASSLDLHQTYEQYF. The CDR3 bases are TGTGCCAGCAGCTTAGACCTCCATCAGACCTACGAGCAGTACTTC.

This rearrangement joins TRBV4-2 to TRBJ2-3; unclear D gene. The CDR3 consists of 13 residues. V lost 2 bases to trimming and J lost 4 bases, with 7 bases between them. The germline V gene encodes CDR1 LGHNA and CDR2 YNFKEQ. The CDR3 loop is CASSQSVADTQYF. In DNA form, the CDR3 reads TGTGCCAGCAGCCAATCGGTTGCAGATACGCAGTATTTT.

The rearrangement links TRBV14 to TRBJ1-2; unclear D gene. Germline assignment: CDR1 SGHDN and CDR2 FVKESK. V lost 3 bases to trimming and J lost 9 bases, with 8 bases between them. The CDR3 loop spans 11 amino acids. The CDR3 nucleotides are TGTGCCAGCAGCCATGCGGAGAGCTACACCTTC. It is translated as CASSHAESYTF.

This chain joins TRBV6-5 and TRBJ1-1; TRBD1 might be the D (5 bases). This CDR3 is built from 14 residues. CDR1 is MNHEY and CDR2 is SVGAGI in the germline V gene. Trimming took 7 bases from V and 4 from J, leaving 16 bases between them. The CDR3 nucleotides are TGTGCCAGCACCCTATCCCCAGGGATCACTGAAGCTTTCTTT. Its protein is CASTLSPGITEAFF.

V usage is TRBV27 and J usage is TRBJ1-3; no definite D call. The germline V and J ends were trimmed by 6 bases and 1 base, with 13 bases remaining between them. Germline V gene sequence: CDR1 MNHEY, CDR2 SMNVEV (reference sequence). The CDR3 is 15 residues long. The CDR3 coding sequence is TGTGCCAGCAGGGCTGGAGCCCATTCTGGAAACACCATATATTTT. This codes for CASRAGAHSGNTIYF.

This clone was seen repeatedly, ten times or more. J is TRBJ1-6 and V is TRBV7-2; D might be TRBD1 (6 bases). Trimming stripped 5 bases from V and 8 bases from J, with 16 bases between. Germline V lookup: CDR1 SGHTA, CDR2 FQGNSA. The CDR3 is made up of 15 amino acids. The CDR3 sequence is CASSLGQLGDSPLHF. CDR3 coding DNA: TGTGCCAGCAGCCTCGGACAGTTAGGAGATTCACCCCTCCACTTT.

This clone was counted between two and nine times. A much larger clone differs by one base, so this may be a read error. Other DNA variants within this sample encode the same CDR3. Here the CDR3 reads CASSLELNTGELFF. As DNA, the CDR3 is TGTGCCAGCAGCTTAGAACTGAACACCGGGGAGCTGTTTTTT. This chain uses TRBV7-2 with TRBJ2-2; D is unclear. V gave up 1 base and J gave up 1 base, with 4 bases separating them. The CDR3 is 14 residues long. Germline-derived CDR1 and CDR2 are SGHTA and FQGNSA.

The V gene is TRBV21-1, the J gene TRBJ1-5. TRBV21-1 is shown as a pseudogene. The CDR3 has 14 residues. The CDR3: CASSDRRLNQPQHF. The CDR3, as DNA: TGTGCCAGCAGCGATCGGCGGCTCAATCAGCCCCAGCATTTT.

V and J are TRBV29-1 and TRBJ2-3; 10 nucleotides align to TRBD2. Germline CDR1 is SQVTM and CDR2 is ANQGSEA. Trimming removed 3 bases from V and 6 bases from J; junction bases left unmatched: 9. The CDR3 extends over 15 amino acids. DNA for the CDR3: TGCAGCGTTGATAGGGCTAGCGGGGGATGGGATACGCAGTATTTT. Translating gives CSVDRASGGWDTQYF.